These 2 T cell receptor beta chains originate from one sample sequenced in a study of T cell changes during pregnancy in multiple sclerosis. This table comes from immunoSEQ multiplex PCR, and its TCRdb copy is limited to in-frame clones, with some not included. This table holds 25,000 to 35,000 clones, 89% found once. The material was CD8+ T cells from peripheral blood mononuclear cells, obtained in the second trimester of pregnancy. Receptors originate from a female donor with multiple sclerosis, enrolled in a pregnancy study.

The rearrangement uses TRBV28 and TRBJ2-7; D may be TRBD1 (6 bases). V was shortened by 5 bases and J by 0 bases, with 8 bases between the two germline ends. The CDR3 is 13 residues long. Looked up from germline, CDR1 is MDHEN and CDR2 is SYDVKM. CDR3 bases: TGTGCCAGCAGTCCGGACAGCTCCTACGAGCAGTACTTC. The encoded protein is CASSPDSSYEQYF. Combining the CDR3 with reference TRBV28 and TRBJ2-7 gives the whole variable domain DVKVTQSSRYLVKRTGEKVFLECVQDMDHENMFWYRQDPGLGLRLIYFSYDVKMKEKGDIPEGYSVSREKKERFSLILESASTNQTSMYLCASSPDSSYEQYFGPGTRLTVT.

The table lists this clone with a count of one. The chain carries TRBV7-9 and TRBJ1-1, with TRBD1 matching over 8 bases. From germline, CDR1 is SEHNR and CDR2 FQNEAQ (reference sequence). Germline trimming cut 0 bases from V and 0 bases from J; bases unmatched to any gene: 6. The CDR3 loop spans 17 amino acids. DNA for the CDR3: TGTGCCAGCAGCTTAGCAAGACAGGGGACAATGAACACTGAAGCTTTCTTT. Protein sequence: CASSLARQGTMNTEAFF.